These 2 T cell receptor beta chains originate from one sample sequenced in a study of T cells expressing NK-cell markers. Using the 5' RACE reads, TCRdb records one entry per CDR3 protein without DNA. This table holds over 350,000 distinct CDR3 sequences. The sequencing input was blood T cells: a sorted CD56 or NKG2C T cell subset, CD4+ or CD8+ T cells, or bulk PBMC T cells (not recorded which). These receptors all come from a woman in her forties or fifties in good health.

The chain recombines TRBV10-3 with TRBJ2-1. CDR3 length: 14 amino acids. CDR1 is ENHRY and CDR2 is SYGVKD in the germline V gene. CDR3 protein: CAISESRPYNEQFF.

The chain employs TRBV6-2 or TRBV6-3 and TRBJ2-3; the D call of TRBD2 rests on TCRdb alone, since no DNA is present to check it. Germline V gives CDR1 MNHEY, CDR2 SVGEGT. The CDR3 consists of 15 residues. The CDR3 loop is CASSYSSGSTDTQYF.